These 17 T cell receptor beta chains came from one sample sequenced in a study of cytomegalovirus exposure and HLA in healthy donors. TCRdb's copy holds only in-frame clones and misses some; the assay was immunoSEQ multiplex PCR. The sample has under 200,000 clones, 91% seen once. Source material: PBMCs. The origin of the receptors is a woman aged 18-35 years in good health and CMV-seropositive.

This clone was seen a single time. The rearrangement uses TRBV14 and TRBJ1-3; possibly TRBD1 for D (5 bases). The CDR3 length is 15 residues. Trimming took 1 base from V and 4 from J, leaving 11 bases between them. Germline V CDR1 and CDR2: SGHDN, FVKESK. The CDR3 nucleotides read TGTGCCAGCAGCCAAGGGACCCAGGGAGGAAACACCATATATTTT. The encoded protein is CASSQGTQGGNTIYF.

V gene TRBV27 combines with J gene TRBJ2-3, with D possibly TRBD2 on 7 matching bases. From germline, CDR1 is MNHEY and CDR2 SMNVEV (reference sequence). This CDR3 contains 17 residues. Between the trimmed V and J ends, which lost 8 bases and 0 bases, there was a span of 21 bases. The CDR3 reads CASSPAGAAPSTDTQYF. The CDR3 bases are TGTGCCAGCTCACCTGCGGGGGCTGCTCCTAGCACAGATACGCAGTATTTT.

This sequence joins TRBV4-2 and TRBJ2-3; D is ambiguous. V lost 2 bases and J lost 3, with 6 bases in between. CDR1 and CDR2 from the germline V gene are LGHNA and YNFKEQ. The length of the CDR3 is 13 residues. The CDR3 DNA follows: TGTGCCAGCAGCCAAATCAGAACAGATACGCAGTATTTT. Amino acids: CASSQIRTDTQYF.

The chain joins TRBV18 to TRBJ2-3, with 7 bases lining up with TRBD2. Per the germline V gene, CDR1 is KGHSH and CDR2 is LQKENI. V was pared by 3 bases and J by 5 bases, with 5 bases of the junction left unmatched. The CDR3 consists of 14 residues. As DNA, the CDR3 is TGTGCCAGCTCACCGGGACTACTGCTAGATACGCAGTATTTT. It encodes CASSPGLLLDTQYF.

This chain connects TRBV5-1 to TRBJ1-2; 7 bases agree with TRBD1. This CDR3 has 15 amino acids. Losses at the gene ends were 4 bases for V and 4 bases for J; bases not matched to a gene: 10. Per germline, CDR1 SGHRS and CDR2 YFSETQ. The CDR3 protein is CASSASRGQIYGYTF. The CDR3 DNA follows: TGCGCCAGCAGCGCGTCTCGGGGACAGATCTATGGCTACACCTTC.

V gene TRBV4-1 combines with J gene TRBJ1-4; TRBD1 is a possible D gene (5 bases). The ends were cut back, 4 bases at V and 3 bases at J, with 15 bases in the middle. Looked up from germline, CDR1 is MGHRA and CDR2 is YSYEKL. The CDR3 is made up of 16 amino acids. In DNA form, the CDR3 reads TGCGCCAGCAGCCCCTCCCCTGACAGATCTAATGAAAAACTGTTTTTT. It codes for CASSPSPDRSNEKLFF.

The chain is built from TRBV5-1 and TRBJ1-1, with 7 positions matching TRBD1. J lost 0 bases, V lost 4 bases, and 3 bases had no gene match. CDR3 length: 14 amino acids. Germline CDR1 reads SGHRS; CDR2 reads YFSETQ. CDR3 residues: CASSGTAMNTEAFF. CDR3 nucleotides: TGCGCCAGCAGCGGGACAGCAATGAACACTGAAGCTTTCTTT.

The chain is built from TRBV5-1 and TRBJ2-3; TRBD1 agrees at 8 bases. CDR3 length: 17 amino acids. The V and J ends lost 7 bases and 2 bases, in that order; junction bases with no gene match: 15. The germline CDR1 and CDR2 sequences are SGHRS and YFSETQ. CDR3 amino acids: CASALLGTGDLTDTQYF. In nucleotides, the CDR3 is TGCGCCAGCGCCCTCCTGGGGACAGGAGACCTCACAGATACGCAGTATTTT.

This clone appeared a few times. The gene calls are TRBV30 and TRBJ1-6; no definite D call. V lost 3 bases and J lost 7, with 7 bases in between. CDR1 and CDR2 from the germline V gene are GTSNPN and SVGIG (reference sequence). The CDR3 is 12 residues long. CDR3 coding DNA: TGTGCCTGGAGAGAACAAAATTCACCCCTCCACTTT. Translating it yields CAWREQNSPLHF.

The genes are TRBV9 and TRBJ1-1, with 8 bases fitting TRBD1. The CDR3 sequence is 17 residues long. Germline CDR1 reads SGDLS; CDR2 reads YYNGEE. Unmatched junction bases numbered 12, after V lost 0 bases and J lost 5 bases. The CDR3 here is CASSVGGAGGQYTEAFF. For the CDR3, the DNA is TGTGCCAGCAGCGTAGGAGGGGCAGGGGGCCAATATACTGAAGCTTTCTTT.

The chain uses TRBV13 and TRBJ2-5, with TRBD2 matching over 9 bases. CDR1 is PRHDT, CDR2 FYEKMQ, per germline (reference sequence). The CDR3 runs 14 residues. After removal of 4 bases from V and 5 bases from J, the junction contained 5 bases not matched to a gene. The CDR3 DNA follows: TGTGCCAGCAGCTCGGGGACTAGCAGGGAGACCCAGTACTTC. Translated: CASSSGTSRETQYF.

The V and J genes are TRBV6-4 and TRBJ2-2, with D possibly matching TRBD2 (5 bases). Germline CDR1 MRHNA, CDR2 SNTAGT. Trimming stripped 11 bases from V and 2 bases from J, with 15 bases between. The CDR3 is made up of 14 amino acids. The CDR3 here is CASRRSGNTGELFF. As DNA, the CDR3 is TGTGCCTCGAGGAGGAGCGGAAACACCGGGGAGCTGTTTTTT.

The CDR3 DNA sequence: TGTGCCAGCAGTTCGGATCAGCCCCAGCATTTT. Residues: CASSSDQPQHF. The genes are TRBV28 and TRBJ1-5, with unresolved D. Trimming took off 4 bases at V and 5 bases at J, with 3 bases between the two ends. Germline CDR1 and CDR2: MDHEN and SYDVKM. CDR3 length equals 11 residues.

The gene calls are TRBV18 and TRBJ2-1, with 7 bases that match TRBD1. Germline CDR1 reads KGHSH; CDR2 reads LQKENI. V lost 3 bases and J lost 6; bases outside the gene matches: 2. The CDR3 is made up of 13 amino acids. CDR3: CASSPSGGNEQFF. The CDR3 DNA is TGTGCCAGCTCACCGTCAGGGGGCAATGAGCAGTTCTTC.

CDR3 sequence (DNA): TGTGCCAGCAGCTCCCCCGCGGGAGGGGGGGAGACCCAGTACTTC. It translates to CASSSPAGGGETQYF. J is TRBJ2-5 and V is TRBV5-4; 9 positions match TRBD2. V gave up 3 bases and J gave up 5 bases; unmatched junction bases: 8. Germline lookup yields CDR1 SGHNT and CDR2 YYREEE (reference sequence). The CDR3 has 15 amino acids.

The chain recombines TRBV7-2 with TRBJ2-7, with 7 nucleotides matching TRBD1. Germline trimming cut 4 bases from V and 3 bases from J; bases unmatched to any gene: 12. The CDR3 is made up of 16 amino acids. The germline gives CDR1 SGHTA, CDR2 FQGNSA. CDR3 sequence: CASSSSGTAAFYEQYF. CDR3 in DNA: TGTGCCAGCAGCTCCTCCGGGACAGCCGCGTTCTACGAGCAGTACTTC.

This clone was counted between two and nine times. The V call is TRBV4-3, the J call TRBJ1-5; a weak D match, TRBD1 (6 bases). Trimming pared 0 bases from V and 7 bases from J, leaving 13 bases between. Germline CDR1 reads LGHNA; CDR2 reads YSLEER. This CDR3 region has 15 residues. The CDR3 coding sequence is TGCGCCAGCAGCCAAGATAGGGGGGGCGGGCAGCCCCAGCATTTT. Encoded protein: CASSQDRGGGQPQHF.